These 10 T cell receptor beta chains were sequenced from one sample in a study of blood T cells in healthy people across ages. Alongside a J-beta primer mix, a sample-barcoded 5' primer served in a second PCR lasting about 7 to 11 cycles. One entry per CDR3 protein results from TCRdb running MiXCR on the 5' RACE reads. The repertoire holds 1,800,000 or so distinct CDR3 sequences, with 30% to 40% as singletons. The specimen sequenced was blood. These receptors came from a human donor in good health.

Of note for this clonotype: One base away lies a much larger clone, so this may be a sequencing read error. The CDR3 protein is CASSQGKAYEQYF. The CDR3 DNA reads TGCGCCAGCAGCCAAGGGAAAGCCTACGAGCAGTACTTC. The chain is built from TRBV4-1 and TRBJ2-7; D is undetermined. The V end was cut by 1 base, the J end by 2 bases, with 6 bases between. CDR1 is MGHRA, CDR2 YSYEKL, per germline. The CDR3 has 13 residues.

This clonotype has more than one count but fewer than ten. V is TRBV12-3 or TRBV12-4 and J is TRBJ1-1; D gene ambiguous. This CDR3 region has 13 residues. V lost 2 bases, J lost 7 bases, and 11 bases lay in between. This CDR3 reads CASSLFFSYEAFF. CDR3 nucleotide sequence: TGTGCCAGCAGTTTATTCTTTTCCTATGAAGCTTTCTTT.

This clonotype occurred once. The genes are TRBV11-1 and TRBJ2-5; a possible D gene is TRBD2 (6 bases). The CDR3 contains 15 residues. CDR1 is SGHAT and CDR2 is FQDESV in the germline V gene (reference sequence). Trimming shortened V by 0 bases and J by 3 bases, and 11 bases separated the two germline ends. The CDR3 here is CASSLADYSEETQYF. For the CDR3, the DNA is TGTGCCAGCAGCTTAGCGGACTATAGCGAAGAGACCCAGTACTTC.

V usage is TRBV10-3 and J usage is TRBJ2-7; 7 bases map to TRBD1. CDR1 and CDR2 (germline): ENHRY, SYGVKD. The CDR3 length is 15 residues. Germline trimming cut 4 bases from V and 1 base from J; bases unmatched to any gene: 7. The CDR3 here is CAISAGTAKSYEQYF. The CDR3 nucleotides read TGTGCCATCAGTGCTGGGACAGCGAAGTCCTACGAGCAGTACTTC.

The chain links TRBV5-1 to TRBJ2-3, with 8 bases matching TRBD1. Germline V gene data show CDR1 as SGHRS and CDR2 as YFSETQ. This CDR3 has 14 residues. The V gene end was trimmed by 4 bases and the J gene end by 4 bases; junction bases not matched to a gene: 5. The chain's CDR3 is CASSTTGEADTQYF. CDR3 nucleotide sequence: TGCGCCAGCAGCACGACAGGGGAGGCAGATACGCAGTATTTT. Combining the CDR3 with reference TRBV5-1 and TRBJ2-3 gives the whole variable domain KAGVTQTPRYLIKTRGQQVTLSCSPISGHRSVSWYQQTPGQGLQFLFEYFSETQRNKGNFPGRFSGRQFSNSRSEMNVSTLELGDSALYLCASSTTGEADTQYFGPGTRLTVL.

This CDR3 reads CASSLDPQGSGETQFF. The CDR3 DNA follows: TGCGCCAGCAGCTTGGACCCACAGGGCTCCGGAGAGACCCAGTTCTTC. The gene calls are TRBV5-1 and TRBJ2-5; possible D gene TRBD1, 6 bases. The DNA end favors TRBJ2-1, so the J call may be wrong. This CDR3 spans 16 amino acids. Germline CDR1 is SGHRS and CDR2 is YFSETQ.

This chain joins TRBV12-3 or TRBV12-4 and TRBJ2-3, with D unclear. V lost 3 bases and J lost 3, with 10 bases in between. This CDR3 contains 14 residues. The CDR3, as DNA: TGTGCCAGCAGTTTTTCCCGAGCGACAGATACGCAGTATTTT. Protein sequence: CASSFSRATDTQYF.

This clonotype showed up just a few times. The gene calls are TRBV12-3 or TRBV12-4 and TRBJ1-5; D unclear. V dropped 2 bases and J dropped 1 base, with 6 bases sitting between them. The CDR3 contains 14 residues. CDR3 DNA: TGTGCCAGCAGTTTAAGCAGAAGCAATCAGCCCCAGCATTTT. It codes for CASSLSRSNQPQHF.

This clonotype was seen a handful of times. The chain carries TRBV10-3 and TRBJ1-2; the match to TRBD1 covers 9 bases. There are 13 residues in the CDR3. Per germline, CDR1 ENHRY and CDR2 SYGVKD. V shed 6 bases, J shed 6 bases, and the junction held 5 bases outside the gene matches. The CDR3 is CAIREQGANGYTF. The CDR3 DNA reads TGTGCCATCAGGGAACAGGGGGCGAATGGCTACACCTTC.

This clonotype was picked up a small number of times. The J gene is TRBJ2-7, the V gene TRBV7-3, with D tentatively TRBD2 (6 bases). The CDR3 has 14 residues. The V and J ends lost 2 bases and 4 bases respectively, with 12 bases between them. Per the germline V gene, CDR1 is SGHTA and CDR2 is FQGTGA. The CDR3 bases are TGTGCCAGCAGCTTATTAGGCGGGGAGTACGAGCAGTACTTC. Translation gives CASSLLGGEYEQYF.